The entry below gives a single TCR beta chain sequence along with its context. In its sample, this clone was seen once. The specificity of this receptor is unknown. No clone much larger than this one lies a single base away; base qualities are absent. The immunoSEQ Assay, a bias-controlled multiplex PCR, was used to amplify TCRbeta CDR3 regions from genomic DNA. The authors' pipeline ran thus. The number of nucleated cells in each sample was estimated by amplification of reference gene primers within the assay. To quantify the absolute abundance of each unique TCRbeta CDR3 rearrangement, sequence reads were collapsed and filtered. For each sample, productive Simpson clonality was calculated as the square root of Simpson's diversity index over productive rearrangements. The clones in this table, taken by TCRdb from immuneACCESS, are in-frame only. Not every clone is retained; where verified, under half of the shortfall comes from an unresolved V gene, and the cause of the rest is unknown. The V and J calls and the clone size are those of that table, but D and trimming were determined from the DNA. This sample is represented by 180,000 or so clones; roughly 88% of them were singletons. The ten top clones hold roughly 3.7% of the sample.

The data belong to a study of blood T cell repertoires in COVID-19 (dated by TCRdb to 2018 to 2021). As for the study more broadly: Collaborator samples came from the United States, Italy and Spain and covered acute and convalescent phases of COVID-19. The material from the prospective study consisted of cDNA or gDNA derived from T cells, B-cell-depleted T cells, or PBMCs. Subjects who had been exposed to COVID-19, were actively infected with it, or had recovered from it provided the deeply sampled blood TCRbeta repertoires that made up the dataset. The repertoires were made available in a free public database intended to serve as a resource for research on the immune response to SARS-CoV-2. The samples were drawn from the first 160 participants of the ongoing ImmuneRACE study and from roughly 1,300 subjects provided by 6 global collaborators. A de-identified subject ID, COVID-19 status, age in years and sex were almost always included in the sample metadata. Where available, HLA class I and class II types were taken from metadata supplied by the sample provider and were not determined by assay-based typing. General findings and caveats noted by the study authors: How much clinical and demographic metadata was included differed by source and by participant, and the metadata was provided uncurated.

The junction carries 13 bases between V and J, which are trimmed by 7 bases and 4 bases respectively. According to the germline V gene, CDR1 reads SQVTM and CDR2 reads ANQGSEA. Reading from cysteine to phenylalanine, the CDR3 counts 12 amino acids. Only the CDR3 region is kept as DNA, spanning 36 bases read in frame from base 1. Whole blood was collected in K2EDTA tubes by collaborating institutions according to the institutions' own protocols. For TCRbeta analysis, collaborators shipped samples as frozen whole blood, isolated PBMCs, or DNA extracted from either of those sample types. The clonotype originates from a woman younger than 45 with acute or convalescent COVID-19. Recombination connected TRBV29-1 to TRBJ1-1; 6 matching bases give a weak D call of TRBD1. The specimen sequenced was peripheral blood. The CDR3 region has the sequence CSARQAATEAFF. In nucleotides, the sequence is TGCAGCGCTAGACAGGCGGCCACTGAAGCTTTCTTT.